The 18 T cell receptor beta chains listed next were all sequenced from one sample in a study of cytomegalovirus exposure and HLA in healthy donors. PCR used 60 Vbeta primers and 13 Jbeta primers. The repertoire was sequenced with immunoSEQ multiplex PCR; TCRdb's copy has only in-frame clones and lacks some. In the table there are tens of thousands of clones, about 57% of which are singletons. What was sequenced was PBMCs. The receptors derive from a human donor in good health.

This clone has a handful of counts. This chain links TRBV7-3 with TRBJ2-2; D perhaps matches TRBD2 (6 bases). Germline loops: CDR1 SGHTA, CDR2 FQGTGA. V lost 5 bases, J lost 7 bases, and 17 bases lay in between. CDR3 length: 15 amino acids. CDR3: CASSRGTSGSGELFF. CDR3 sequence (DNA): TGTGCCAGCAGCCGAGGGACTTCTGGGAGCGGGGAGCTGTTTTTT.

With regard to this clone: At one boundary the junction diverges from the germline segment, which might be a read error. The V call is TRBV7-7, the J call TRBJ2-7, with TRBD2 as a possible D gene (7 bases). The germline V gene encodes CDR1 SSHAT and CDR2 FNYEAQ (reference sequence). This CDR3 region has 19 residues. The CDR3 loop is CASSLPSTWGGVGGCEQYF. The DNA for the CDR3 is TGTGCTAGCAGTCTCCCCTCTACCTGGGGGGGGGTCGGGGGCTGCGAGCAGTACTTC.

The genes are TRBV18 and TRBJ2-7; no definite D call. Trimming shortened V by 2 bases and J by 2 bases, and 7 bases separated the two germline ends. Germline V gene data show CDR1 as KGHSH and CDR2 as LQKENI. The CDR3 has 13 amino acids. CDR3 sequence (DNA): TGTGCCAGCTCACCAGCACATACCTACGAGCAGTACTTC. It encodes CASSPAHTYEQYF. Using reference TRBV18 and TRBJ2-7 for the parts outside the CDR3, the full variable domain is NAGVMQNPRHLVRRRGQEARLRCSPMKGHSHVYWYRQLPEEGLKFMVYLQKENIIDESGMPKERFSAEFPKEGPSILRIQQVVRGDSAAYFCASSPAHTYEQYFGPGTRLTVT.

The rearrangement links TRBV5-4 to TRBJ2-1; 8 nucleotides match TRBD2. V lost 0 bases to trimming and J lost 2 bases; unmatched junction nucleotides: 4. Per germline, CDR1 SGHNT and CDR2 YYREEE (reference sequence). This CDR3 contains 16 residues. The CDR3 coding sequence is TGTGCCAGCAGCTTGGGCTCGGGGGGGCCCTACAATGAGCAGTTCTTC. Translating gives CASSLGSGGPYNEQFF. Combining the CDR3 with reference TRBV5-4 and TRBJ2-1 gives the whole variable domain ETGVTQSPTHLIKTRGQQVTLRCSSQSGHNTVSWYQQALGQGPQFIFQYYREEENGRGNFPPRFSGLQFPNYSSELNVNALELDDSALYLCASSLGSGGPYNEQFFGPGTRLTVL.

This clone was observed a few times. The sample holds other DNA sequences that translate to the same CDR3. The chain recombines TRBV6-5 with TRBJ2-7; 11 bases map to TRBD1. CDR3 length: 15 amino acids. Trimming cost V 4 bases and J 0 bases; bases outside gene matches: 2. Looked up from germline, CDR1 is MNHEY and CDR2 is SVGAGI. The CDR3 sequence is CASSSGTGGSYEQYF. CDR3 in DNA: TGTGCCAGCAGTTCCGGGACAGGGGGCTCCTACGAGCAGTACTTC.

The CDR3 DNA sequence: TGTGCCAGTTCACCCCGGACAGATACAAAGGGCGAGCAGTACTTC. Amino acids: CASSPRTDTKGEQYF. The V call is TRBV19, the J call TRBJ2-5, with D perhaps TRBD1 (6 bases). The tail of the sequence fits TRBJ2-7 better, so the J call may be wrong. The germline CDR1 and CDR2 sequences are LNHDA and SQIVND (reference sequence). The CDR3 has 15 residues.

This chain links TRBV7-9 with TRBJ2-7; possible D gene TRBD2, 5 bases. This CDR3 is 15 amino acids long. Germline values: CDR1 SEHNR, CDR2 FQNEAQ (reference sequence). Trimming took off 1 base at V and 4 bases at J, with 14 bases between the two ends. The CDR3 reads CASSLGGGGSYEQYF. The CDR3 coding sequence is TGTGCCAGCAGCTTAGGCGGAGGAGGAAGTTACGAGCAGTACTTC.

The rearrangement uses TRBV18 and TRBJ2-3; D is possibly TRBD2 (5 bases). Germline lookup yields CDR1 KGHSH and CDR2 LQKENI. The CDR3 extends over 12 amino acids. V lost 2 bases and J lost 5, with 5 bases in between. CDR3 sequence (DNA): TGTGCCAGCTCACCAGAGGGAGATACGCAGTATTTT. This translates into CASSPEGDTQYF. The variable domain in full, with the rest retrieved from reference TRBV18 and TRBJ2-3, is NAGVMQNPRHLVRRRGQEARLRCSPMKGHSHVYWYRQLPEEGLKFMVYLQKENIIDESGMPKERFSAEFPKEGPSILRIQQVVRGDSAAYFCASSPEGDTQYFGPGTRLTVL.

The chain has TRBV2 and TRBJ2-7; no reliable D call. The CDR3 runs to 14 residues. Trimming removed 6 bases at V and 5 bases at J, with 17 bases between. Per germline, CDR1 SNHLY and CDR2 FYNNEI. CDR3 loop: CASREQWASDEQYF. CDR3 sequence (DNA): TGTGCCAGCAGAGAGCAGTGGGCCTCGGACGAGCAGTACTTC.

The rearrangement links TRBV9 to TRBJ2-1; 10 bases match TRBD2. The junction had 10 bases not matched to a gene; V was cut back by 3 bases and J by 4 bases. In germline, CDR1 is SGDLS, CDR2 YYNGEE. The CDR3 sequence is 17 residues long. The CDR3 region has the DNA TGTGCCAGCAGCGCCCCGAGGCCTAGCGGGGGTTACAATGAGCAGTTCTTC. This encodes CASSAPRPSGGYNEQFF.

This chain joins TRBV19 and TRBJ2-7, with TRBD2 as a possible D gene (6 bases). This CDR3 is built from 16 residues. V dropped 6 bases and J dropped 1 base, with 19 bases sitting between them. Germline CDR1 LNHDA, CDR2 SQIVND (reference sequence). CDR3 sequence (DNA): TGTGCCAGTAGAGCCCGGGGGTGGGCCGTGTCCTACGAGCAGTACTTC. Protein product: CASRARGWAVSYEQYF.

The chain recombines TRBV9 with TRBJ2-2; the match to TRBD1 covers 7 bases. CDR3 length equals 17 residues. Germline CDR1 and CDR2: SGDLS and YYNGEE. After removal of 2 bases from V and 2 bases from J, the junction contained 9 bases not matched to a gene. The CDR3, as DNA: TGTGCCAGCAGCGTGGGCTTCACAGGGGTCAACACCGGGGAGCTGTTTTTT. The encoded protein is CASSVGFTGVNTGELFF.

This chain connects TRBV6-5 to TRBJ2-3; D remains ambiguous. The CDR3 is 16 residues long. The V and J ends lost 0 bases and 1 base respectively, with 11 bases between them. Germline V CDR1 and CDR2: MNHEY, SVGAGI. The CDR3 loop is CASSYSSMSRTDTQYF. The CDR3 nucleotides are TGTGCCAGCAGTTACTCGAGCATGTCCCGCACAGATACGCAGTATTTT.

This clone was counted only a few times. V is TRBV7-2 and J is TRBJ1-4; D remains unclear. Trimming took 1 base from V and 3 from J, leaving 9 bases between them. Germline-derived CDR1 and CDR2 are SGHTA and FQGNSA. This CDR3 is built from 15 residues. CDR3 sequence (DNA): TGTGCCAGCAGCTTAGGGCCCGCAGCTAATGAAAAACTGTTTTTT. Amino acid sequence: CASSLGPAANEKLFF.

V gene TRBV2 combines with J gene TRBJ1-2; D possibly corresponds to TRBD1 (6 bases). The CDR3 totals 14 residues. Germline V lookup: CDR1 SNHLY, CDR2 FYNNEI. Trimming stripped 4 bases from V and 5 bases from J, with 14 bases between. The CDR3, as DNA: TGTGCCAGCAGTGGGCAACAGGGCCCATATGGCTACACCTTC. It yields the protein CASSGQQGPYGYTF.

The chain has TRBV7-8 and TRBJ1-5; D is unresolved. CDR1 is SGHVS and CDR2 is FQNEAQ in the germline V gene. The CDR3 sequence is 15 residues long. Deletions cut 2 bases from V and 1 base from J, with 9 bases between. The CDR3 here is CASSLWSVSNQPQHF. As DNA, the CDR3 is TGTGCCAGCAGCTTATGGTCAGTAAGCAATCAGCCCCAGCATTTT.

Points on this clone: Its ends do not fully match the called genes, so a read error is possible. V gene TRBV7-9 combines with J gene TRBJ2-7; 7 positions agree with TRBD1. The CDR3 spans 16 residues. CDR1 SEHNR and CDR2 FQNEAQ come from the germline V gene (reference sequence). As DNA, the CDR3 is TGTTCCAGCAGCTTAGCTTGGAGACAGGGACCCTACGAGCAGTACTTC. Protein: CSSSLAWRQGPYEQYF.

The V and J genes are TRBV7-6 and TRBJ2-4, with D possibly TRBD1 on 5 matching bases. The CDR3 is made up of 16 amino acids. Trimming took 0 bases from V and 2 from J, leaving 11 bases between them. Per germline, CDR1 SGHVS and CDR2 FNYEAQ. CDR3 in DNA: TGTGCCAGCAGCTTAGCTGGGGCAGGGACCAAAAACATTCAGTACTTC. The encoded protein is CASSLAGAGTKNIQYF.